The rows below give T cell receptor beta chains drawn from one sample of a study of shared clonotypes between healthy human individuals. The assay was immunoSEQ multiplex PCR, and TCRdb's table has in-frame clones only and misses some. The sample contains some 2,000,000 clones, more than 90% of which appear only once. Material for sequencing was naive CD4+ T cells sorted from blood. These receptors all come from a young man in good health. CDR3s include the opening cysteine and the closing phenylalanine or tryptophan. The order of the fields is D gene, V gene, clone size, J gene, CDR3 length, CDR3 DNA, CDR3 protein. A D gene is named only where the DNA matches it firmly. Expanded clones get a size class; other rows say once, few or many, or leave the size out.

TRBD1	TRBV7-2	.	TRBJ1-2	13	TGTGCCAGCAGCTTGGACAGGGCCAGTGGCTACACCTTC	CASSLDRASGYTF
.	TRBV28	.	TRBJ1-2	13	TGTGCCAGCAGCGAATCCGTATCAAATGGCTACACCTTC	CASSESVSNGYTF
TRBD1	TRBV30	.	TRBJ1-4	13	TGTGCCTGGAGGGGACAGTGGTTAGGAAAACTGTTTTTT	CAWRGQWLGKLFF
.	TRBV5-4	once	TRBJ1-1	14	TGTGCCAGCAGCTCGGGAGGTGGGAACACTGAAGCTTTCTTT	CASSSGGGNTEAFF
.	TRBV5-6	.	TRBJ1-1	15	TGTGCCAGCACCAGAACTGGGGGCAAAGTGGCTGAAGCTTTCTTT	CASTRTGGKVAEAFF
.	TRBV13	once	TRBJ2-7	12	TGTGCCAGCAGCCCCGGACGCTACGAGCAGTACTTC	CASSPGRYEQYF
TRBD2	TRBV4-1	.	TRBJ2-3	17	TGCGCCAGCGCCGCCGCCCTAGCGGGGGCTAGCACAGATACGCAGTATTTT	CASAAALAGASTDTQYF
.	TRBV9	once	TRBJ2-7	14	TGTGCCAGCAGCGGGGGGCCGAGCTCCTACGAGCAGTACTTC	CASSGGPSSYEQYF
TRBD2	TRBV5-1	.	TRBJ2-7	15	TGCGCCAGCAGCTTGGAGGGGCGGGAGTCCTACGAGCAGTACTTC	CASSLEGRESYEQYF
TRBD1	TRBV7-3	.	TRBJ2-7	15	TGTGCCAGCAGCTTTGGGACAGGGGGCCCTTACGAGCAGTACTTC	CASSFGTGGPYEQYF
TRBD1	TRBV5-1	.	TRBJ1-2	16	TGCGCCAGCAGCTTGGGCGACAGGGATTTAAGCTATGGCTACACCTTC	CASSLGDRDLSYGYTF
TRBD2	TRBV5-1	.	TRBJ2-5	15	TGCGCCAGCAGCTTGGCGAGACTAGCGGGAGAGACCCAGTACTTC	CASSLARLAGETQYF
.	TRBV7-2	.	TRBJ2-4	15	TGTGCCAGCAGCTCCATGGGTTTCCAAGGGGGCATTCAGTACTTC	CASSSMGFQGGIQYF
.	TRBV6-1	.	TRBJ1-5	14	TGTGCCATTACGGAAGGGAGAAACAATCAGCCCCAGCATTTT	CAITEGRNNQPQHF
.	TRBV2	.	TRBJ1-5	13	TGTGCCAGCAGAACGGGGGGGTTTCAGCCCCAGCATTTT	CASRTGGFQPQHF
TRBD1	TRBV7-9	.	TRBJ1-5	15	TGTGCCAGCAGCCCCGGGACAGGGATCGATCAGCCCCAGCATTTT	CASSPGTGIDQPQHF
TRBD2	TRBV15	.	TRBJ2-3	15	TGTGCCACCAGCATAGGGACTAGACCCACAGATACGCAGTATTTT	CATSIGTRPTDTQYF
.	TRBV5-1	.	TRBJ1-2	15	TGCGCCAGCAGCTTGGATTTCCAGGGCCTCTATGGCTACACCTTC	CASSLDFQGLYGYTF
.	TRBV30	.	TRBJ1-5	13	TGTGCCTGGTCCGCCGCAGGTGGTGAGCCCCAGCATTTT	CAWSAAGGEPQHF
.	TRBV9	.	TRBJ2-3	17	TGTGCCAGCAGTCCCCGTCGGGCCCCAAGTGGCGCAGATACGCAGTATTTT	CASSPRRAPSGADTQYF
TRBD2	TRBV18	.	TRBJ2-7	13	TGTGCCAGCTCACCGGGCGGGGGACACGAGCAGTACTTC	CASSPGGGHEQYF
TRBD1	TRBV7-2	.	TRBJ2-2	16	TGTGCCAGCAGCTTATATGGGACAGCTAACACCGGGGAGCTGTTTTTT	CASSLYGTANTGELFF
.	TRBV2	.	TRBJ1-3	14	TGTGCCAGCAGCGAACAGCGAACTGGAAACACCATATATTTT	CASSEQRTGNTIYF
TRBD2	TRBV10-3	.	TRBJ2-7	12	TGTGCCAGCTCTAGCGGTGACTACGAGCAGTACTTC	CASSSGDYEQYF
.	TRBV30	.	TRBJ1-5	13	TGTGCCTGGAGTGTCGGTAGCAATCAGCCCCAGCATTTT	CAWSVGSNQPQHF
.	TRBV5-1	once	TRBJ1-5	15	TGCGCCAGCAGCTTGGCAGGGGAGATGAATCAGCCCCAGCATTTT	CASSLAGEMNQPQHF
.	TRBV2	.	TRBJ2-7	13	TGTGCCAGCAGTGTTCAGTATTCCTACGAGCAGTACTTC	CASSVQYSYEQYF
.	TRBV27	.	TRBJ1-6	16	TGTGCCAGCAAGTTTGGAGGTGACAGTATTAATTCACCCCTCCACTTT	CASKFGGDSINSPLHF
TRBD1	TRBV19	.	TRBJ1-2	14	TGTGCCAGTCACCTACAGGGGATCGACTATGGCTACACCTTC	CASHLQGIDYGYTF
.	TRBV7-9	.	TRBJ1-5	18	TGTGCCAGCAGCCCCCCGGGGGGTCTAACCCGGGGCAATCAGCCCCAGCATTTT	CASSPPGGLTRGNQPQHF
.	TRBV19	.	TRBJ1-5	15	TGTGCCAGTAGTCCCCCCGGGCCCATAAATCAGCCCCAGCATTTT	CASSPPGPINQPQHF
TRBD2	TRBV19	.	TRBJ2-1	16	TGTGCCAGTAGTATAGAGGGGGGGAGGTCCTACAATGAGCAGTTCTTC	CASSIEGGRSYNEQFF
.	TRBV6-1	.	TRBJ2-7	14	TGTGCCAGCACCCAACCCAGGGACCCCTACGAGCAGTACTTC	CASTQPRDPYEQYF
.	TRBV5-1	.	TRBJ2-1	14	TGCGCCAGCAGTTTGGAGTGGGCCTACAATGAGCAGTTCTTC	CASSLEWAYNEQFF
.	TRBV27	.	TRBJ2-5	15	TGTGCCAGCAGAGTAGGACAGGGACTAGTGGAGACCCAGTACTTC	CASRVGQGLVETQYF
.	TRBV4-1	.	TRBJ2-5	13	TGCGCCAGCAGCCACTGGAGGGGGGAGACCCAGTACTTC	CASSHWRGETQYF
TRBD2	TRBV18	.	TRBJ2-7	13	TGTGCCAGCTCACTGGGACTAGCTAACGAGCAGTACTTC	CASSLGLANEQYF
TRBD1	TRBV18	once	TRBJ2-7	15	TGTGCCAGCTCATTACGGCCTGCGGGACAGGGGACGGAGTACTTC	CASSLRPAGQGTEYF